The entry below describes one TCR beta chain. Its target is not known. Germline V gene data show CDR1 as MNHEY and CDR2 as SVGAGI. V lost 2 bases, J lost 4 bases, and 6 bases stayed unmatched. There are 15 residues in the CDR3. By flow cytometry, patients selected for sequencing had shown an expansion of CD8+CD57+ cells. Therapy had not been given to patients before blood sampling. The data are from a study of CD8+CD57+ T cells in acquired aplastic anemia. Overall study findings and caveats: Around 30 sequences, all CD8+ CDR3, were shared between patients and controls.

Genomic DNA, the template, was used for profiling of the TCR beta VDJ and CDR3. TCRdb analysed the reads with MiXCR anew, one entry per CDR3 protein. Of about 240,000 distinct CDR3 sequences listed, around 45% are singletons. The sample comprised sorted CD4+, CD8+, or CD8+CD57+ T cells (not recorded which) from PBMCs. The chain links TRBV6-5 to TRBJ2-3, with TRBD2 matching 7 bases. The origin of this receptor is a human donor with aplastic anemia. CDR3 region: CASSYGGVAADTQYF. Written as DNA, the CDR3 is TGTGCCAGCAGTTACGGGGGGGTTGCGGCAGATACGCAGTATTTT.